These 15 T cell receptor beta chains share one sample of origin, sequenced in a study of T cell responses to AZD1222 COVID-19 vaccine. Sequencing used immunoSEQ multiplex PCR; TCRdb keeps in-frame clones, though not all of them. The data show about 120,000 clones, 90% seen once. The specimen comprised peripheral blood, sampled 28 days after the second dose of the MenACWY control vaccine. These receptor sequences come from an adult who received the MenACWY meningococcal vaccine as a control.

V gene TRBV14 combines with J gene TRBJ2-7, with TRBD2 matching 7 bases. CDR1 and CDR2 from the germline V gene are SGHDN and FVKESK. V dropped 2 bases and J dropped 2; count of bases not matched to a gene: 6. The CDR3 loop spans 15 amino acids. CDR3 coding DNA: TGTGCCAGCAGCCAACGGGGGAGGGGAGCCTACGAGCAGTACTTC. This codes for CASSQRGRGAYEQYF.

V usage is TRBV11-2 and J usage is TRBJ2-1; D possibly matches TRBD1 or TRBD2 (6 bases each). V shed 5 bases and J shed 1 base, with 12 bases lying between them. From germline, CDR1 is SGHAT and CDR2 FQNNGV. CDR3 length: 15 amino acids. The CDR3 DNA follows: TGTGCCAGCAGCGTCCAGGGGAGGTCCTACAATGAGCAGTTCTTC. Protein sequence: CASSVQGRSYNEQFF.

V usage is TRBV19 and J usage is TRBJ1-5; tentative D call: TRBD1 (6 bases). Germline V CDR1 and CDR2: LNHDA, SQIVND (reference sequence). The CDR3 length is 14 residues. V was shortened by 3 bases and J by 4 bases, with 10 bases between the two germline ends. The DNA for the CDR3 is TGTGCCAGTAGTATTCTTGACAGGAATCAGCCCCAGCATTTT. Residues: CASSILDRNQPQHF.

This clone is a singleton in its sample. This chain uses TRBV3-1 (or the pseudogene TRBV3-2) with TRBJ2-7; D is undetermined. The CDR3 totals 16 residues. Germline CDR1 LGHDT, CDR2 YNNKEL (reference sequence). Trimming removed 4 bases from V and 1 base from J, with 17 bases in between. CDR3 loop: CASSPQLPDLSYEQYF. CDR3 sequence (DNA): TGTGCCAGCAGCCCGCAACTTCCCGACTTATCCTACGAGCAGTACTTC.

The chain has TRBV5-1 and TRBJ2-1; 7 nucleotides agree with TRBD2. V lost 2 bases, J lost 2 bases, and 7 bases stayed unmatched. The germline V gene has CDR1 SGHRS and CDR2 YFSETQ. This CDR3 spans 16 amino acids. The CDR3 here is CASSFDPSGTYNEQFF. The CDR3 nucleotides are TGCGCCAGCAGCTTTGATCCTAGCGGAACCTACAATGAGCAGTTCTTC.

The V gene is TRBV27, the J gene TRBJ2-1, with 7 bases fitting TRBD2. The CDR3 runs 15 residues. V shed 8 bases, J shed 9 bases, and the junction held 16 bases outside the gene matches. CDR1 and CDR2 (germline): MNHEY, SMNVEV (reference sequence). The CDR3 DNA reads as TGTGCCAGCGGTTGGCCTAGCGGATTTGCCCCTGAGCAGTTCTTC. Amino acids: CASGWPSGFAPEQFF.

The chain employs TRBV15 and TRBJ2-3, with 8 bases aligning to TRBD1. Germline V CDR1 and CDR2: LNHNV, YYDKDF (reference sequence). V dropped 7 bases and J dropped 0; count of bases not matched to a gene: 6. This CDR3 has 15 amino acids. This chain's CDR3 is CATKADRASTDTQYF. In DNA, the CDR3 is TGTGCCACCAAGGCGGACAGGGCTAGCACAGATACGCAGTATTTT.

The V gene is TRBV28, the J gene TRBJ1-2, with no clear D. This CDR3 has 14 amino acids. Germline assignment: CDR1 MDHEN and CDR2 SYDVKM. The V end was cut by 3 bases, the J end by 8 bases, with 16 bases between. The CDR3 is CASSLRWNESGYTF. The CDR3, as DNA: TGTGCCAGCAGTTTGCGTTGGAATGAGTCGGGCTACACCTTC.

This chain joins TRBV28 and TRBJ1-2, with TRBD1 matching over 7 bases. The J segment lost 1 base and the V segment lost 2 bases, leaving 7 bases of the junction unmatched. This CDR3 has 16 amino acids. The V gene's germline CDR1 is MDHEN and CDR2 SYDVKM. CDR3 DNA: TGTGCCAGCAGTTTAAGTCGGGCAGGGGGTAACTATGGCTACACCTTC. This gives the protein CASSLSRAGGNYGYTF.

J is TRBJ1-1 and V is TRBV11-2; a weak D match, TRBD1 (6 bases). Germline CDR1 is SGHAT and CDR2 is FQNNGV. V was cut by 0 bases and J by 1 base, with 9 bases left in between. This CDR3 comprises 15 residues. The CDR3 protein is CASSLENRANTEAFF. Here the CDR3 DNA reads TGTGCCAGCAGCTTAGAGAACAGGGCGAACACTGAAGCTTTCTTT. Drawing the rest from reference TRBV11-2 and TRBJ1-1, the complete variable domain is EAGVAQSPRYKIIEKRQSVAFWCNPISGHATLYWYQQILGQGPKLLIQFQNNGVVDDSQLPKDRFSAERLKGVDSTLKIQPAKLEDSAVYLCASSLENRANTEAFFGQGTRLTVV.

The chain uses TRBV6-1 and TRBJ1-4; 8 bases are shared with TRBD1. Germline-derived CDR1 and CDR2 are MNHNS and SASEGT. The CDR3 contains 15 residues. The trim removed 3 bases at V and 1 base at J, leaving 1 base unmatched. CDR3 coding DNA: TGTGCCAGCAGTGACGACAGGGGAACTAATGAAAAACTGTTTTTT. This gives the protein CASSDDRGTNEKLFF.

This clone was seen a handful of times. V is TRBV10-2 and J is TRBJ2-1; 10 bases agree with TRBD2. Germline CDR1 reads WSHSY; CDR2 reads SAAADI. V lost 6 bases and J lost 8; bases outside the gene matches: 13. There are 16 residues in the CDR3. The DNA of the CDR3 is TGCGCCAGCAGCCACGGACTAGCGGTCCCTATAGATGAGCAGTTCTTC. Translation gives CASSHGLAVPIDEQFF.

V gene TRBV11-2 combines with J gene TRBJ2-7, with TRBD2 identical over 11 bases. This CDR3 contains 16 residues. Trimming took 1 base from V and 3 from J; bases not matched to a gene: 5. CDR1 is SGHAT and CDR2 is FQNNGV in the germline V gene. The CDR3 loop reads CASSLVLAGANYEQYF. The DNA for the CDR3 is TGTGCCAGCAGCTTAGTACTAGCGGGGGCAAACTACGAGCAGTACTTC. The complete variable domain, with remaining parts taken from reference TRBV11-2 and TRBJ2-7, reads EAGVAQSPRYKIIEKRQSVAFWCNPISGHATLYWYQQILGQGPKLLIQFQNNGVVDDSQLPKDRFSAERLKGVDSTLKIQPAKLEDSAVYLCASSLVLAGANYEQYFGPGTRLTVT.

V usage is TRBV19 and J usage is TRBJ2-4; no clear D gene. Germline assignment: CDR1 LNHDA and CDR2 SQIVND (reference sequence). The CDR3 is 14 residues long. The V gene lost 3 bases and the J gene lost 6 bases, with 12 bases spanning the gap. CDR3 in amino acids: CASSIPASRNIQYF. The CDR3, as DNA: TGTGCCAGTAGTATTCCGGCTAGTCGAAACATTCAGTACTTC.

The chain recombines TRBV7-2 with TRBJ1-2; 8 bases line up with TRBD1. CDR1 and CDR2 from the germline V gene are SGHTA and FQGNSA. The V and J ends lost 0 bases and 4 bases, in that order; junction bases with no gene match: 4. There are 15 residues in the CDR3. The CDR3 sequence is CASSLAGTGLYGYTF. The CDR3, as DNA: TGTGCCAGCAGCTTAGCCGGGACAGGTCTCTATGGCTACACCTTC. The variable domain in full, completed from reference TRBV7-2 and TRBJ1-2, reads GAGVSQSPSNKVTEKGKDVELRCDPISGHTALYWYRQSLGQGLEFLIYFQGNSAPDKSGLPSDRFSAERTGGSVSTLTIQRTQQEDSAVYLCASSLAGTGLYGYTFGSGTRLTVV.